The subject of this entry is one TCR beta chain. At one end the junction does not follow the germline gene, possibly because of a read error. Germline V CDR1 and CDR2: SGHDN, FVKESK. The CDR3 is 15 amino acids. Sequencing used immunoSEQ multiplex PCR; TCRdb keeps in-frame clones, though not all of them. The repertoire holds over 25,000 clones, with 76% as singletons. This sample was included in a study of neoadjuvant nivolumab and ipilimumab in lung cancer. The sequence derives from an adult with non-small cell lung cancer. The rearrangement joins TRBV14 to TRBJ2-7; D is perhaps TRBD2 (6 bases). This material consisted of tumor tissue, taken after neoadjuvant nivolumab, alone or with ipilimumab, at or shortly before surgery. The chain's CDR3 is CASSRTTSQSYGQYF. The CDR3 DNA reads as TGTGCCAGCAGCCGGACGACTAGTCAAAGTTACGGGCAGTACTTC.